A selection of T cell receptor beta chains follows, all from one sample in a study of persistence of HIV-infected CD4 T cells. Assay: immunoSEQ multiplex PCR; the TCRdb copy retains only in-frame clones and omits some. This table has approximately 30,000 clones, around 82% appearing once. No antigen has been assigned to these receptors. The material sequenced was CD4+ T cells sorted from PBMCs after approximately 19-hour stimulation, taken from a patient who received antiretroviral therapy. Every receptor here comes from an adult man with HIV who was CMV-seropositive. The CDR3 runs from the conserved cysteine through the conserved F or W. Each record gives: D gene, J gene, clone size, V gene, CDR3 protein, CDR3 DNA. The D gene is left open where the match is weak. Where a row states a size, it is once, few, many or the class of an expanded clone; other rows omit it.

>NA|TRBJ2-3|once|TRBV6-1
CASSEDFRAVSSTDTQYF
TGTGCCAGCAGTGAAGATTTTAGGGCGGTATCTAGCACAGATACGCAGTATTTT
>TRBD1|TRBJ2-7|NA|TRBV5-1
CASSFLPGGYYEQYF
TGCGCCAGCAGCTTTTTACCAGGGGGCTACTACGAGCAGTACTTC
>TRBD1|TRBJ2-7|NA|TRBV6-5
CASAPGQGGYEQYF
TGTGCCAGTGCACCGGGACAGGGGGGCTACGAGCAGTACTTC
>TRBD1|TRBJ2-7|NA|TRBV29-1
CSVGQGAYYEQYF
TGCAGCGTTGGACAGGGTGCTTACTACGAGCAGTACTTC
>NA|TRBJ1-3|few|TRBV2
CASSGVTIYF
TGTGCCAGCAGCGGGGTGACCATATATTTT
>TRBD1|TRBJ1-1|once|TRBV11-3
CASSLGRQGAEAFF
TGTGCCAGCAGCTTAGGAAGACAGGGGGCTGAAGCTTTCTTT
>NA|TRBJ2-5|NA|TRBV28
CASSFYETQYF
TGTGCCAGCAGTTTTTATGAGACCCAGTACTTC
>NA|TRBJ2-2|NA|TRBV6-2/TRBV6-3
CASSYSPGGVNTGELFF
TGTGCCAGCAGTTACTCGCCGGGCGGGGTGAACACCGGGGAGCTGTTTTTT
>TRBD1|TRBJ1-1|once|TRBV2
CASRQGGYTEAFF
TGTGCCAGCAGACAGGGGGGTTACACTGAAGCTTTCTTT
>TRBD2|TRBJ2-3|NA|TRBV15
CATSGGLAGTAGFFGTDTQYF
TGTGCCACCAGCGGAGGACTAGCGGGGACAGCCGGGTTCTTCGGCACAGATACGCAGTATTTT
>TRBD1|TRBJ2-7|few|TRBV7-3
CASSSGQGPAYEQYF
TGTGCCAGCAGCTCGGGACAGGGGCCGGCATACGAGCAGTACTTC
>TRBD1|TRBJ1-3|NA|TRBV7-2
CASSFRQGAAGNTIYF
TGTGCCAGCAGCTTCCGTCAGGGGGCGGCCGGAAACACCATATATTTT
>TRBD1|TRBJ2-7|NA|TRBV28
CASSDPGQTSYEQYF
TGTGCCAGCAGTGACCCGGGACAGACGTCCTACGAGCAGTACTTC
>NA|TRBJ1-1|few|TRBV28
CASRPPGGGATEAFF
TGTGCCAGCAGACCCCCGGGGGGGGGCGCCACTGAAGCTTTCTTT
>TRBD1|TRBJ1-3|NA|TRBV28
CASSPDRGRSGNTIYF
TGTGCCAGCAGTCCGGACAGGGGGCGATCCGGAAACACCATATATTTT
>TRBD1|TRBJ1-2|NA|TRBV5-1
CASSVRSGTGDNYGYTF
TGCGCCAGCAGCGTAAGATCCGGGACAGGGGATAACTATGGCTACACCTTC
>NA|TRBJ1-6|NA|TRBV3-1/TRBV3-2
CASSRRDNNSPLHF
TGTGCCAGCAGTCGCCGGGACAATAATTCACCCCTCCACTTT
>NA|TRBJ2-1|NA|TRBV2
CASNEMSSYNEQFF
TGTGCCAGCAACGAAATGAGCTCCTACAATGAGCAGTTCTTC
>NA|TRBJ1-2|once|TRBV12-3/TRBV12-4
CASSWIDGYGYTF
TGTGCCAGCAGTTGGATCGATGGCTATGGCTACACCTTC
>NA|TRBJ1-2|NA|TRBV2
CASSGTSYSSYGYTF
TGTGCCAGCAGTGGAACAAGCTATTCCAGCTATGGCTACACCTTC